These T cell receptor beta chains were read from a single sample in a study of tumor-infiltrating lymphocytes in glioblastoma multiforme. Using its own MiXCR run on the multiplex PCR reads, TCRdb lists one record per CDR3 protein. The sample includes some 9,300 distinct CDR3 sequences, around two thirds of them seen just once. The sample taken for sequencing was brain tumor tissue. The receptors here all came from a male donor with glioblastoma. Both conserved end residues are part of each CDR3. Each record gives: D gene, V gene, clone size, J gene, CDR3 protein, CDR3 DNA. A D gene is named only where the DNA matches it firmly. Only part of the rows carry a size: once, few, many, or a class if the clone is expanded.

TRBD1	TRBV10-2	once	TRBJ1-1	CASSLTGGPNTEAFF	TGCGCCAGCAGCTTAACAGGGGGCCCGAACACTGAAGCTTTCTTT
TRBD2	TRBV11-2	.	TRBJ2-1	CASSLRLAGVSREQFF	TGTGCCAGCAGCCTAAGACTAGCGGGCGTCTCACGGGAGCAGTTCTTC
.	TRBV6-6	.	TRBJ2-3	CASYEAAHTQYF	TGTGCCAGCTACGAGGCGGCACATACGCAGTATTTT
.	TRBV11-2	.	TRBJ2-7	CVSAFSSLALYEQYF	TGTGTCAGCGCCTTCTCTAGCCTAGCACTATACGAGCAGTACTTC
.	TRBV11-2	few	TRBJ2-1	CASSLVPSQYNEQFF	TGTGCCAGCAGCTTAGTTCCTAGCCAGTACAATGAGCAGTTCTTC
.	TRBV6-1	.	TRBJ2-7	CASRSGSHSYEQYF	TGTGCCAGCCGCTCCGGGTCCCACTCCTACGAGCAGTACTTC
.	TRBV11-2	.	TRBJ2-1	CASLDRVNEQSF	TGTGCCAGCTTAGATAGGGTGAATGAGCAGTCCTTC
.	TRBV20-1	.	TRBJ2-1	CSASGLPNEQFF	TGCAGTGCTAGTGGGCTACCAAATGAGCAGTTCTTC
.	TRBV29-1	few	TRBJ1-4	CSVTYGEKLFF	TGCAGCGTTACCTATGGCGAAAAACTGTTTTTT
.	TRBV11-2	.	TRBJ2-1	CASCPVTGLSYNEQFF	TGTGCCAGCTGCCCGGTAACGGGACTCTCCTACAATGAGCAGTTCTTC
.	TRBV11-2	.	TRBJ1-1	CASSPRQASMNTEAFF	TGTGCCAGCAGCCCAAGACAGGCTTCTATGAACACTGAAGCTTTCTTT
.	TRBV11-2	once	TRBJ2-1	CAFSLGKGNEQFF	TGTGCCTTCAGCTTAGGTAAGGGGAATGAGCAGTTCTTC
TRBD2	TRBV20-1	few	TRBJ2-7	CSAGAGGLAGRPSYEQYF	TGCAGTGCTGGCGCGGGGGGGCTAGCGGGACGCCCCTCCTACGAGCAGTACTTC
.	TRBV11-3	.	TRBJ1-3	CASSNDGNTIYF	TGTGCCAGCAGCAATGACGGAAACACCATATATTTT
TRBD2	TRBV11-3	.	TRBJ2-3	CASGQRGGSDTQYF	TGTGCCAGCGGCCAGCGGGGGGGATCAGATACGCAGTATTTT
.	TRBV20-1	medium-sized	TRBJ1-2	CSAPGRGGYGYTF	TGCAGTGCCCCGGGGAGGGGAGGCTATGGCTACACCTTC
.	TRBV11-1	.	TRBJ1-2	CASRGLRQSNDYGYTF	TGTGCCAGCAGGGGTCTCAGACAGTCGAATGATTATGGCTACACCTTC
TRBD1	TRBV6-6	.	TRBJ2-5	CASTQGATQEIQYF	TGTGCCAGCACCCAGGGGGCGACCCAAGAGATCCAGTACTTC
TRBD2	TRBV20-1	.	TRBJ2-1	CSAPSTSGYNEQFF	TGCAGTGCTCCCTCGACTAGCGGTTACAATGAGCAGTTCTTC
TRBD2	TRBV14	.	TRBJ2-2	CASSQDRLADLTRELFF	TGTGCCAGCAGCCAAGATCGACTAGCGGACCTCACCCGGGAGCTGTTTTTT
.	TRBV20-1	.	TRBJ2-3	CSVKDLSSTDTQYF	TGCAGTGTTAAGGATTTAAGCAGCACAGATACGCAGTATTTT
.	TRBV29-1	.	TRBJ2-7	CSVSPGNCEQYF	TGCAGCGTATCACCAGGGAACTGCGAGCAGTACTTC
TRBD2	TRBV11-2	.	TRBJ2-2	CASTPSFGQGLAVNAGELFF	TGTGCCAGTACCCCCTCGTTCGGCCAAGGGCTAGCGGTAAACGCCGGGGAGCTGTTTTTT
.	TRBV30	medium-sized	TRBJ1-5	CAWSVGNQPQHF	TGTGCCTGGAGTGTGGGTAATCAGCCCCAGCATTTT
.	TRBV12-3/TRBV12-4	few	TRBJ1-3	CASTPVSSGNTIYF	TGTGCCAGCACCCCGGTCAGCTCTGGAAACACCATATATTTT
TRBD2	TRBV20-1	.	TRBJ2-5	CSAPGGGDETQYF	TGCAGTGCTCCCGGGGGGGGGGATGAGACCCAGTACTTC
.	TRBV5-1	.	TRBJ2-7	CASSLDPASDVGGYEQYF	TGCGCCAGCAGCTTGGATCCGGCTAGCGACGTGGGGGGCTACGAGCAGTACTTC